The 9 T cell receptor beta chains given below trace back to one sample, sequenced in a study of blood T cell repertoires in COVID-19. Generated by immunoSEQ multiplex PCR, the TCRdb table keeps only in-frame clones and is missing some. The table records 200,000 to 300,000 clones, around 85% of them present only once. The sequenced sample was peripheral blood. These receptors were collected from a woman older than 75 with acute or convalescent COVID-19.

V usage is TRBV5-3 and J usage is TRBJ2-3; 8 bases match TRBD2. TRBV5-3 is classed as an ORF, of uncertain function. The V gene end was trimmed by 4 bases and the J gene end by 5 bases; junction bases not matched to a gene: 6. CDR3 size: 14 residues. The CDR3 spells CARSLSGVGDTQYF. The DNA of the CDR3 is TGTGCCAGAAGCCTTAGCGGGGTCGGAGATACGCAGTATTTT.

CDR3 protein: CASSQEGRGRETQYF. Written as DNA, the CDR3 is TGTGCCAGCAGCCAAGAAGGCAGGGGGCGAGAGACCCAGTACTTC. This chain connects TRBV14 to TRBJ2-5; 8 bases align to TRBD1. Germline CDR1 SGHDN, CDR2 FVKESK. This CDR3 region has 15 residues. With V trimmed by 0 bases and J by 4 bases, 4 bases remained unmatched.

V usage is TRBV13 and J usage is TRBJ2-7; 7 nucleotides line up with TRBD1. In germline, CDR1 is PRHDT, CDR2 FYEKMQ (reference sequence). The CDR3 loop spans 14 amino acids. Trimming cost V 4 bases and J 4 bases; bases outside gene matches: 7. CDR3 in amino acids: CASSYRDREYEQYF. Here the CDR3 DNA reads TGTGCCAGCAGCTACCGGGACAGAGAATACGAGCAGTACTTC.

This rearrangement joins TRBV9 to TRBJ2-2; 7 bases line up with TRBD1. The germline gives CDR1 SGDLS, CDR2 YYNGEE. The trim removed 3 bases at V and 4 bases at J, leaving 6 bases unmatched. This CDR3 has 15 residues. The CDR3 nucleotides are TGTGCCAGCAGCGACGGACAGGTTGGCACCGGGGAGCTGTTTTTT. Encoded protein: CASSDGQVGTGELFF.

This chain joins TRBV10-2 and TRBJ1-1; possibly TRBD1 for D (5 bases). CDR1 is WSHSY, CDR2 SAAADI, per germline. Trimming removed 0 bases from V and 8 bases from J, with 13 bases in between. The CDR3 has 14 amino acids. CDR3 loop: CASSESGGTGEAFF. The CDR3 DNA reads as TGCGCCAGCAGTGAGTCGGGGGGGACGGGGGAAGCTTTCTTT.

The chain combines TRBV7-9 with TRBJ2-7; 8 positions match TRBD1. Per germline, CDR1 SEHNR and CDR2 FQNEAQ (reference sequence). This CDR3 has 16 residues. Trimming removed 4 bases from V and 4 bases from J; junction bases left unmatched: 12. As DNA, the CDR3 is TGTGCCAGCAGCTCATCCTTCGACAGGGGACTTTACGAGCAGTACTTC. Protein: CASSSSFDRGLYEQYF.

This rearrangement joins TRBV3-1 (or the pseudogene TRBV3-2) to TRBJ1-1; 9 positions agree with TRBD1. CDR3 size: 14 residues. Per germline, CDR1 LGHDT and CDR2 YNNKEL (reference sequence). The trim removed 5 bases at V and 6 bases at J, leaving 7 bases unmatched. CDR3 in DNA: TGTGCCAGCAGCGCTATACGGACAGGGGCTGAAGCTTTCTTT. Translating it yields CASSAIRTGAEAFF.

The chain recombines TRBV10-3 with TRBJ1-6; 7 bases map to TRBD1. Germline lookup yields CDR1 ENHRY and CDR2 SYGVKD. Trimming took 6 bases from V and 10 from J; bases not matched to a gene: 3. This CDR3 comprises 12 residues. DNA for the CDR3: TGTGCCATCAGAGGGGGCCAGTCACCCCTCCACTTT. It translates to CAIRGGQSPLHF.

This chain uses TRBV2 with TRBJ1-6; D might be TRBD1 (5 bases). CDR3 length: 12 residues. CDR1 SNHLY and CDR2 FYNNEI come from the germline V gene. Trimming stripped 7 bases from V and 5 bases from J, with 6 bases between. In nucleotides, the CDR3 is TGTGCCAGCAAACAGGATAATTCACCCCTCCACTTT. Translation: CASKQDNSPLHF.